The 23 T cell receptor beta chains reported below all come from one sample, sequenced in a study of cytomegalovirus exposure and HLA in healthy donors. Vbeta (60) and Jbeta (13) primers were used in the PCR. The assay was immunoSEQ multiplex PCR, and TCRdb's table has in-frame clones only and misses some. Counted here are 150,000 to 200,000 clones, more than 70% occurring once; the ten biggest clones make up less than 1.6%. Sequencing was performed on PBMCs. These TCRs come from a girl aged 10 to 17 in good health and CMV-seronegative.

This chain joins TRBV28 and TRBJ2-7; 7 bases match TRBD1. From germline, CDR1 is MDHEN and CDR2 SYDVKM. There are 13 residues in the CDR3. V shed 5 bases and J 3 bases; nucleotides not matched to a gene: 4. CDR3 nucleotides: TGTGCCAGCAGTCAATGGACAGGCTACGAGCAGTACTTC. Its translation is CASSQWTGYEQYF.

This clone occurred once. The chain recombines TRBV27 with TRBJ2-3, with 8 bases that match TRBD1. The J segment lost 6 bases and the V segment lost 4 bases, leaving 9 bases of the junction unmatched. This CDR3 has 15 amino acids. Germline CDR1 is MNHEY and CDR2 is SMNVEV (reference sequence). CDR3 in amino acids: CASSSWTGSVDTQYF. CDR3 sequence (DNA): TGTGCCAGCAGTTCCTGGACAGGGTCAGTCGATACGCAGTATTTT.

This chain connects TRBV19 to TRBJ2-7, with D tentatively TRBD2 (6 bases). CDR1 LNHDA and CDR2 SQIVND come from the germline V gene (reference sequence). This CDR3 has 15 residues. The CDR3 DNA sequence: TGTTCCGGAGGGGAGGCCCGCGACGAAAACTACGAGCAGTACTTC. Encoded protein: CSGGEARDENYEQYF. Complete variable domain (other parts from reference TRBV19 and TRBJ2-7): DGGITQSPKYLFRKEGQNVTLSCEQNLNHDAMYWYRQDPGQGLRLIYYSQIVNDFQKGDIAEGYSVSREKKESFPLTVTSAQKNPTAFYLCSGGEARDENYEQYFGPGTRLTVT.

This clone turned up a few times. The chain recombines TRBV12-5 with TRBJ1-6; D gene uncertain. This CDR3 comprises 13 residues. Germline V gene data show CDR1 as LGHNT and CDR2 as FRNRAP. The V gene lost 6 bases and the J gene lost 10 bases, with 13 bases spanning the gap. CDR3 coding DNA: TGTGCTAGTGGCCCCACGGGAGGGTCACCCCTCCACTTT. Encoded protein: CASGPTGGSPLHF.

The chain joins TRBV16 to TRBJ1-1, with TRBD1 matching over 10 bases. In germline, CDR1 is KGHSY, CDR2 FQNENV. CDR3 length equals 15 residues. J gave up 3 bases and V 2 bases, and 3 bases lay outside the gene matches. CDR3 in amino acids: CASSQIGTGDTEAFF. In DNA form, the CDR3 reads TGTGCCAGCAGCCAAATAGGGACAGGGGACACTGAAGCTTTCTTT.

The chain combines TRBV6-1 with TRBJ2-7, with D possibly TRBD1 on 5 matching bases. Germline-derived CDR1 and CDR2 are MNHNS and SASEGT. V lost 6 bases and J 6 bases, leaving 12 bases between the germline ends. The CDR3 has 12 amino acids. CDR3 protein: CASSPQDTEQYF. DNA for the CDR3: TGTGCCAGCAGCCCTCAGGACACCGAGCAGTACTTC.

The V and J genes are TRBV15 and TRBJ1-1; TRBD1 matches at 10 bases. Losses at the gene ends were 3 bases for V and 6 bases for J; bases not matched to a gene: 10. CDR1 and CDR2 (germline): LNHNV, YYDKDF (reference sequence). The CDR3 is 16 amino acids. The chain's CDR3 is CATSSTGTGESAEAFF. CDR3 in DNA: TGTGCCACCAGCAGTACCGGGACAGGGGAATCCGCTGAAGCTTTCTTT.

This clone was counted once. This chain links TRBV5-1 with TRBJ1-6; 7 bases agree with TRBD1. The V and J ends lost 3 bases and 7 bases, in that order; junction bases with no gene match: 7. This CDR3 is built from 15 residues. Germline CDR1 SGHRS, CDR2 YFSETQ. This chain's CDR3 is CASSSGTVLNSPLHF. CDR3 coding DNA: TGCGCCAGCAGCTCAGGGACAGTTTTGAATTCACCCCTCCACTTT.

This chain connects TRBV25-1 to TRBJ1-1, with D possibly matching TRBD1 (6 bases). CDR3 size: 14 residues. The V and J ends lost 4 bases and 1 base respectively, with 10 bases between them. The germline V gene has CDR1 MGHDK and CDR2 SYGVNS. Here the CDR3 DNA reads TGTGCCAGCAGTGCTGGGGGCCGGAACACTGAAGCTTTCTTT. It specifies CASSAGGRNTEAFF.

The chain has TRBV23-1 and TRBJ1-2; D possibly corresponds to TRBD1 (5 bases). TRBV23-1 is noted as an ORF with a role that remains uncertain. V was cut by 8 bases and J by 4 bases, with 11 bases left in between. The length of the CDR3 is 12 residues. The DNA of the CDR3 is TGCGCCAGCCGGTTAAGGGGCTATGGCTACACCTTC. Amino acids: CASRLRGYGYTF.

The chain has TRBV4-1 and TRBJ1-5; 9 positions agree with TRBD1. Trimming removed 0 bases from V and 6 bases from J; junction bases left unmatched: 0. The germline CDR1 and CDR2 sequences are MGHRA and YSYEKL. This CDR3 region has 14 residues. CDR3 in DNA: TGCGCCAGCAGCCAAGAACAGGGGGCTCAGCCCCAGCATTTT. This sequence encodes CASSQEQGAQPQHF.

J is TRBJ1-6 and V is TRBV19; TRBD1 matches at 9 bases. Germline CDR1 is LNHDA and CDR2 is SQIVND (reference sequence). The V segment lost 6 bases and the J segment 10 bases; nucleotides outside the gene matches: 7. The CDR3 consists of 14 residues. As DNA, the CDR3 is TGTGCCAGTAGCACGACAGGGGGTGAATCACCCCTCCACTTT. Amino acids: CASSTTGGESPLHF.

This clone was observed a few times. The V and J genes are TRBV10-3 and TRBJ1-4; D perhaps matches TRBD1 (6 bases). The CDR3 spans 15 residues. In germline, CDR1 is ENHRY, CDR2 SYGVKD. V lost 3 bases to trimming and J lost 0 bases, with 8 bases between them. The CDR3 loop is CAISDRGTTNEKLFF. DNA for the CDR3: TGTGCCATCAGTGACAGGGGCACAACTAATGAAAAACTGTTTTTT.

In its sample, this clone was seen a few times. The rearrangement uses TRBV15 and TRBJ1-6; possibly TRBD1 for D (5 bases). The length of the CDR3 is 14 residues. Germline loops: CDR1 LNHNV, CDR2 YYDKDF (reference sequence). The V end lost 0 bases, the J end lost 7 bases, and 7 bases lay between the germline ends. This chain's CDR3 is CATSRERGNSPLHF. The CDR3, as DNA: TGTGCCACCAGCAGAGAGCGGGGGAATTCACCCCTCCACTTT. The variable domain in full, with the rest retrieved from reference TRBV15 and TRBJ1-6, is DAMVIQNPRYQVTQFGKPVTLSCSQTLNHNVMYWYQQKSSQAPKLLFHYYDKDFNNEADTPDNFQSRRPNTSFCFLDIRSPGLGDTAMYLCATSRERGNSPLHFGNGTRLTVT.

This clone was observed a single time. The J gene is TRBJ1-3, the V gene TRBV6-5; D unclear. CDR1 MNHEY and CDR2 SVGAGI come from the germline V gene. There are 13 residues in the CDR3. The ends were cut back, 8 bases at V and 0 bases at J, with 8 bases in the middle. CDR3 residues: CASQRSSGNTIYF. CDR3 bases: TGTGCCAGCCAACGGAGCTCTGGAAACACCATATATTTT.

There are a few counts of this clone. CDR3 residues: CASSLEPFQAQNTEAFF. The CDR3 DNA follows: TGTGCCAGCAGCTTAGAACCCTTTCAGGCGCAGAACACTGAAGCTTTCTTT. The chain carries TRBV7-8 and TRBJ1-1; D not certain. Germline loops: CDR1 SGHVS, CDR2 FQNEAQ. The CDR3 is 17 amino acids. Trimming removed 1 base from V and 1 base from J, with 16 bases in between.

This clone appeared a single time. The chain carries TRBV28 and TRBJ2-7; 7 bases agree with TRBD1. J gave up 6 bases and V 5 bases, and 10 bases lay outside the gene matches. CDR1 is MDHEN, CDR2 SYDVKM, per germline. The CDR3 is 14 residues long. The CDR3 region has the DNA TGTGCCAGCAGTCCCGGGACAGAGGAACGCGAGCAGTACTTC. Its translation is CASSPGTEEREQYF. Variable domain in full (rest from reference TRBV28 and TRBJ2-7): DVKVTQSSRYLVKRTGEKVFLECVQDMDHENMFWYRQDPGLGLRLIYFSYDVKMKEKGDIPEGYSVSREKKERFSLILESASTNQTSMYLCASSPGTEEREQYFGPGTRLTVT.

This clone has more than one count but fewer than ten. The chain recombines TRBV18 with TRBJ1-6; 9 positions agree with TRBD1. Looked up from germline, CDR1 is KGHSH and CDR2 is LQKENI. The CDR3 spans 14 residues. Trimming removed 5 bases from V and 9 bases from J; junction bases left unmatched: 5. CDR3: CASSTGGEGSPLHF. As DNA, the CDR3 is TGTGCCAGCTCAACAGGGGGCGAGGGTTCACCCCTCCACTTT. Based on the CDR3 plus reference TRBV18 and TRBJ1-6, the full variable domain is NAGVMQNPRHLVRRRGQEARLRCSPMKGHSHVYWYRQLPEEGLKFMVYLQKENIIDESGMPKERFSAEFPKEGPSILRIQQVVRGDSAAYFCASSTGGEGSPLHFGNGTRLTVT.

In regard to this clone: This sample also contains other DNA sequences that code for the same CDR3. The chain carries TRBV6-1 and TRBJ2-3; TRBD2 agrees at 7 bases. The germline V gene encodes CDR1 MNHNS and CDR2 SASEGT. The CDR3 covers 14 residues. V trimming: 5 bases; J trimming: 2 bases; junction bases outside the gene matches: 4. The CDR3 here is CASSPGGTTDTQYF. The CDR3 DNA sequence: TGTGCCAGCAGTCCCGGGGGGACCACAGATACGCAGTATTTT.

CDR3 amino acids: CASSTRGGGQETQYF. In DNA, the CDR3 is TGTGCCAGCAGCACCCGCGGGGGGGGGCAGGAGACCCAGTACTTC. The rearrangement links TRBV13 to TRBJ2-5; 9 bases are shared with TRBD2. V lost 5 bases to trimming and J lost 5 bases; unmatched junction nucleotides: 9. Per germline, CDR1 PRHDT and CDR2 FYEKMQ (reference sequence). The CDR3 consists of 15 residues.

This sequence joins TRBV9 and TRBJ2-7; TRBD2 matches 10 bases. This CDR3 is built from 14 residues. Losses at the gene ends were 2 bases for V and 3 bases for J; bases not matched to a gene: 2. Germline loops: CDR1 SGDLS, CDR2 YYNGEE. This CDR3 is CASSVSSGGYEQYF. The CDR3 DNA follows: TGTGCCAGCAGCGTGTCTAGCGGGGGCTACGAGCAGTACTTC.

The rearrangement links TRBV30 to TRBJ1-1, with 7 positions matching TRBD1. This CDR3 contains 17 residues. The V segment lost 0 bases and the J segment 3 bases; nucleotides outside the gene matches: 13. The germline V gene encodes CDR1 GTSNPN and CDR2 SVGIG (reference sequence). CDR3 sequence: CAWSVWWGTEIYTEAFF. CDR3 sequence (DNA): TGTGCCTGGAGTGTTTGGTGGGGGACAGAAATTTACACTGAAGCTTTCTTT. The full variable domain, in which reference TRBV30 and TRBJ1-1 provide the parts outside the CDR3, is SQTIHQWPATLVQPVGSPLSLECTVEGTSNPNLYWYRQAAGRGLQLLFYSVGIGQISSEVPQNLSASRPQDRQFILSSKKLLLSDSGFYLCAWSVWWGTEIYTEAFFGQGTRLTVV.

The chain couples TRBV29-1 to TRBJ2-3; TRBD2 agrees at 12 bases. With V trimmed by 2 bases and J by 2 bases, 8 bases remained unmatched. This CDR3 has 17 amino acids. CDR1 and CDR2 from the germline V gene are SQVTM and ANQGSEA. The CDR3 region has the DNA TGCAGCGTTGAACTAGCGGGGGGGAGGGTCTTCACAGATACGCAGTATTTT. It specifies CSVELAGGRVFTDTQYF.